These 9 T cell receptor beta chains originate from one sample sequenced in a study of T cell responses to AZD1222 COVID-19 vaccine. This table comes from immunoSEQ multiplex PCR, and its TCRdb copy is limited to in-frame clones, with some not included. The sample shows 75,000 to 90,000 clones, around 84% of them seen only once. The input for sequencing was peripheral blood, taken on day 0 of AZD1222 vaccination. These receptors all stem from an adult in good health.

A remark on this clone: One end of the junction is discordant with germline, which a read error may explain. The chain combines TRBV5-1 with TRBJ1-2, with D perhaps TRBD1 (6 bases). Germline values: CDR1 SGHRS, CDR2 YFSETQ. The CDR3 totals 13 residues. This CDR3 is CASSYGGNYGCTF. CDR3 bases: TGCGCCAGCAGCTACGGGGGCAACTATGGCTGCACCTTC. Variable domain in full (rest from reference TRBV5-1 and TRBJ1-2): KAGVTQTPRYLIKTRGQQVTLSCSPISGHRSVSWYQQTPGQGLQFLFEYFSETQRNKGNFPGRFSGRQFSNSRSEMNVSTLELGDSALYLCASSYGGNYGCTFGSGTRLTVV.

The CDR3 sequence is CASSRSTGTDLGNTIYF. The CDR3 nucleotides read TGCGCCAGCAGCCGAAGTACCGGGACAGACCTTGGAAACACCATATATTTT. The chain recombines TRBV4-3 with TRBJ1-3; 7 bases line up with TRBD1. CDR3 size: 17 residues. The V gene's germline CDR1 is LGHNA and CDR2 YSLEER. V shed 4 bases, J shed 3 bases, and the junction held 12 bases outside the gene matches.

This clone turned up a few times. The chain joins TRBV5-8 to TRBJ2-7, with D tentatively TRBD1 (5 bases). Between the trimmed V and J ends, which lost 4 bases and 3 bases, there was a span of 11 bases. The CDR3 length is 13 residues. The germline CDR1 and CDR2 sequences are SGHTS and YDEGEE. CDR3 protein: CASSRDRSYEQYF. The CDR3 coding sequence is TGTGCCAGCAGCCGTGACAGAAGCTACGAGCAGTACTTC.

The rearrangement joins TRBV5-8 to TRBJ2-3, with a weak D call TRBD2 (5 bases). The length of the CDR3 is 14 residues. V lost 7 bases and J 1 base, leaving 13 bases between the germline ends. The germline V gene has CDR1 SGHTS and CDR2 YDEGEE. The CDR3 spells CASRTAGGTDTQYF. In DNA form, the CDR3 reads TGTGCCAGCCGAACCGCCGGGGGCACAGATACGCAGTATTTT.

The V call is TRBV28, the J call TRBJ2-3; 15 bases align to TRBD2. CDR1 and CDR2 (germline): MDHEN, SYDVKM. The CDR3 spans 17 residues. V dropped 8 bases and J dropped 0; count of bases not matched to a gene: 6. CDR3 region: CASLGTSGGTSTDTQYF. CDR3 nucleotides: TGTGCCAGCCTCGGGACTAGCGGGGGGACTAGCACAGATACGCAGTATTTT.

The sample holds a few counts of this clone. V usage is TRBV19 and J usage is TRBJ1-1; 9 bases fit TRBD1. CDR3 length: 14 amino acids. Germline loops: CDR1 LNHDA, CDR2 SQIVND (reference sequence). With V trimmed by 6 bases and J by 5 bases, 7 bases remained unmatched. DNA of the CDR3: TGTGCCAGTAGGCGACAGGGGGAAGGGACTGAAGCTTTCTTT. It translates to CASRRQGEGTEAFF. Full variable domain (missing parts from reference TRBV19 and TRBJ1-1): DGGITQSPKYLFRKEGQNVTLSCEQNLNHDAMYWYRQDPGQGLRLIYYSQIVNDFQKGDIAEGYSVSREKKESFPLTVTSAQKNPTAFYLCASRRQGEGTEAFFGQGTRLTVV.

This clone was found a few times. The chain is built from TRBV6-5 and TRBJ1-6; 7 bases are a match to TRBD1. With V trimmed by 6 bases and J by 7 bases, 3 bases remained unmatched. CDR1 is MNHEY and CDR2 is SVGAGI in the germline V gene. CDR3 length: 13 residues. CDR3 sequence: CASRTGVNSPLHF. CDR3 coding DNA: TGTGCCAGCAGAACAGGGGTAAATTCACCCCTCCACTTT.

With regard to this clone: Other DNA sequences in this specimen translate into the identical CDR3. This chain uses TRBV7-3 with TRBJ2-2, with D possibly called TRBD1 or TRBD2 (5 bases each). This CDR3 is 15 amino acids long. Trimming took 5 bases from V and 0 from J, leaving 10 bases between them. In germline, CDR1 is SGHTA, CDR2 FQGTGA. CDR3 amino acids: CASSPSGPNTGELFF. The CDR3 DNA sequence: TGTGCCAGCAGCCCTTCGGGGCCGAACACCGGGGAGCTGTTTTTT.

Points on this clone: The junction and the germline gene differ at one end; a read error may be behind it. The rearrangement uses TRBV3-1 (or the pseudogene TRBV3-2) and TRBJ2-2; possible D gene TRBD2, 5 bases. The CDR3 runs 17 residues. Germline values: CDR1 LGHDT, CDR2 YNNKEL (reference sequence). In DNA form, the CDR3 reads TGTGCCAGCACCCAACCCGGCGGGCGGACGAACACCGGGGAGCTGTTTTTT. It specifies CASTQPGGRTNTGELFF.